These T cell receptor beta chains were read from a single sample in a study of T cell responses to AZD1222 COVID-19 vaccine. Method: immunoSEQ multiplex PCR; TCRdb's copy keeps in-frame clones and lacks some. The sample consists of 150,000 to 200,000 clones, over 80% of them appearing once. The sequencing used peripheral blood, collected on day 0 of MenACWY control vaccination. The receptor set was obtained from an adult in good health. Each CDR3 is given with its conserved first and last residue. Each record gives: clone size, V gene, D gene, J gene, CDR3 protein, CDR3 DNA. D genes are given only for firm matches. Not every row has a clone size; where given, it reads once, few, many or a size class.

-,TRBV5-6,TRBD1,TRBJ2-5,CASSLAGTGQETQYF,TGTGCCAGCAGCTTGGCCGGGACAGGGCAAGAGACCCAGTACTTC
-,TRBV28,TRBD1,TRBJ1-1,CASSIGTGSTNTEAFF,TGTGCCAGCAGTATTGGGACAGGGTCGACGAACACTGAAGCTTTCTTT
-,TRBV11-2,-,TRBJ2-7,CASSLDPGTSYEQYF,TGTGCCAGCAGCTTAGATCCAGGAACGTCCTACGAGCAGTACTTC
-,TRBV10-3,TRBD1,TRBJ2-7,CAISDRTGSYEQYF,TGTGCCATCAGTGACCGGACAGGTAGCTACGAGCAGTACTTC
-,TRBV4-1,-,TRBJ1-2,CASSQDRGPGYGYTF,TGCGCCAGCAGCCAAGATCGAGGGCCGGGCTATGGCTACACCTTC
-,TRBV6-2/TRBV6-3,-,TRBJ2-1,CASSSVTGDFYNEQFF,TGTGCCAGCAGTTCGGTCACAGGGGACTTCTACAATGAGCAGTTCTTC
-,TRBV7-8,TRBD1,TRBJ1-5,CASSPMADREDQPQHF,TGTGCCAGCAGCCCGATGGCTGACAGGGAGGATCAGCCCCAGCATTTT
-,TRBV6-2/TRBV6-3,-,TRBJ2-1,CASSYGSGRRGEQFF,TGTGCCAGCAGTTACGGGTCAGGGAGACGAGGTGAGCAGTTCTTC
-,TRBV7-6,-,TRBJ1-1,CASSRTRDTEAFF,TGTGCCAGCAGCCGGACCAGAGACACTGAAGCTTTCTTT
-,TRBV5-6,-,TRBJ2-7,CASSSGGFEQYF,TGTGCCAGCAGCAGTGGAGGGTTCGAGCAGTACTTC
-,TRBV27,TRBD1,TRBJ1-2,CASRQGAGYGYTF,TGTGCCAGCAGACAGGGGGCGGGCTATGGCTACACCTTC
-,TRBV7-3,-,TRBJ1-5,CASSLIESRRRACNQPQHF,TGTGCCAGCAGCTTAATAGAGTCTAGGAGGAGGGCTTGCAATCAGCCCCAGCATTTT
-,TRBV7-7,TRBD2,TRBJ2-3,CASSSGSGRAGTDTQYF,TGTGCTAGCAGCTCCGGTAGCGGGAGGGCGGGAACAGATACGCAGTATTTT
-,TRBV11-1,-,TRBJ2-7,CASSRGAGVEEQYF,TGTGCCAGCAGCCGGGGGGCAGGGGTGGAGGAGCAGTACTTC
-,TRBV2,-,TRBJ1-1,CASSVMNTEAFF,TGTGCCAGCAGTGTTATGAACACTGAAGCTTTCTTT
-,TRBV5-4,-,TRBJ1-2,CASSFTGTVGYTF,TGTGCCAGCAGCTTCACTGGGACCGTTGGCTACACCTTC
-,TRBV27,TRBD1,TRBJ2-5,CASSPRTGRETQYF,TGTGCCAGCAGTCCCCGGACAGGGAGGGAGACCCAGTACTTC
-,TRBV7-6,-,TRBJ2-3,CASTSNSFGTDTQYF,TGTGCCAGCACCTCCAATAGTTTCGGCACAGATACGCAGTATTTT
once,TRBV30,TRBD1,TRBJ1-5,CARGTGTYYSNQPQHF,TGTGCCCGAGGGACAGGGACCTACTATAGCAATCAGCCCCAGCATTTT
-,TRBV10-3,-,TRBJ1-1,CAISAASTEAFF,TGTGCCATCAGTGCGGCATCCACTGAAGCTTTCTTT
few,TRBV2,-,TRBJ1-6,CASSAGGPNSPLHF,TGTGCCAGCAGTGCTGGGGGGCCCAATTCACCCCTCCACTTT
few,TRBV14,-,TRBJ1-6,CASSPQGDYNSPLHF,TGTGCCAGCAGCCCTCAGGGTGACTATAATTCACCCCTCCACTTT
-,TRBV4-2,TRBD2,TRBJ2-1,CASSQVAPASGRGKRNEQFF,TGTGCCAGCAGCCAAGTGGCCCCAGCTAGCGGGAGGGGTAAGAGGAATGAGCAGTTCTTC
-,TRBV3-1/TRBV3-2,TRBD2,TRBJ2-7,CASSQGSSGIIEQYF,TGTGCCAGCAGCCAAGGTTCTAGCGGGATTATCGAGCAGTACTTC
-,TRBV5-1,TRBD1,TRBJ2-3,CASSLAGQSRDTQYF,TGCGCCAGCAGCTTGGCGGGACAGAGTCGAGATACGCAGTATTTT
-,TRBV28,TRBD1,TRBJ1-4,CASRSTGDGEKLFF,TGTGCCAGCAGATCAACAGGGGATGGTGAAAAACTGTTTTTT
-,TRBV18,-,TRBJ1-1,CASSPPNPNGNTEAFF,TGTGCCAGCTCACCGCCCAATCCGAACGGGAACACTGAAGCTTTCTTT
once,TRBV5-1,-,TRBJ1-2,CASSLDGQRANYGYTF,TGCGCCAGCAGCTTGGACGGACAGAGAGCTAACTATGGCTACACCTTC
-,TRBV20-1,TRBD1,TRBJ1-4,CSASDRAFGTNEKLFF,TGCAGTGCTAGTGACAGGGCATTCGGCACTAATGAAAAACTGTTTTTT
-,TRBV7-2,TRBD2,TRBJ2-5,CASSLAGGGAETQYF,TGTGCCAGCAGCTTAGCAGGCGGGGGTGCAGAGACCCAGTACTTC
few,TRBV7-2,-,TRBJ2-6,CASSLRQHSGANVLTF,TGTGCCAGCAGCTTACGGCAACACTCTGGGGCCAACGTCCTGACTTTC
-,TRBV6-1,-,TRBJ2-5,CASSEAILIRGQETQYF,TGTGCCAGCAGTGAAGCGATCCTGATCCGAGGCCAAGAGACCCAGTACTTC
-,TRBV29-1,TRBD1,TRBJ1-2,CSVTGTGTDYGYTF,TGCAGCGTTACTGGGACAGGGACAGACTATGGCTACACCTTC
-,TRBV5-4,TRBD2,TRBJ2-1,CASSPPGSGHNEQFF,TGTGCCAGCAGCCCCCCGGGTAGCGGGCACAATGAGCAGTTCTTC
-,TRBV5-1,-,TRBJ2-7,CASSPFPSYEQYF,TGCGCCAGCAGCCCTTTCCCCTCCTACGAGCAGTACTTC
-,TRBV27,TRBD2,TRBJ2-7,CASSSLTSGPSYEQYF,TGTGCCAGCAGTTCCCTTACTAGCGGCCCCTCCTACGAGCAGTACTTC
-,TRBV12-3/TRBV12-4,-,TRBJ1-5,CASSSQGNQPQHF,TGTGCCAGCAGTTCTCAGGGCAATCAGCCCCAGCATTTT
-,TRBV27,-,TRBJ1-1,CASMRNTEAFF,TGTGCCAGCATGAGGAACACTGAAGCTTTCTTT
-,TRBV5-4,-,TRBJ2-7,CASSLVGGEQYF,TGTGCCAGCAGCTTGGTAGGGGGAGAGCAGTACTTC
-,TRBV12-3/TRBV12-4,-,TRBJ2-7,CASSYQPQAAQYF,TGTGCCAGCAGTTATCAGCCCCAAGCCGCGCAGTACTTC